This record covers a single T cell receptor (beta chain). Its antigen is not identified. The stimulus was lysate of CMV-infected fibroblasts, 8.5 to 10 ug/mL. Memory cells lacking CD40L and CD69 with high CD45RO were sorted. This entry is derived from a study of persistence of HIV-infected CD4 T cells. About the study: CD4+ T cells responding to CMV or HIV-1 Gag were isolated. Findings and caveats of the study: TCR analyses could not target the rare provirus-carrying CMV-responding cells.

Sequencing used immunoSEQ version 4 in survey mode. Measured with immunoSEQ multiplex PCR; TCRdb has only the in-frame clones, and not every one. The table lists 25,000 to 35,000 clones, roughly 80% of them singletons. This TCR came from an adult man with HIV who was CMV-seropositive. Source: CD4+ T cells sorted from PBMCs after approximately 20-hour stimulation, taken from a patient who received antiretroviral therapy.

The CDR3 DNA reads as TGTGCCAGCAGTTCCCCAGGCCACCAAGAGACCCAGTACTTC. As protein: CASSSPGHQETQYF. The chain employs TRBV27 and TRBJ2-5; D uncertain. The CDR3 sequence is 14 residues long. The germline V gene encodes CDR1 MNHEY and CDR2 SMNVEV (reference sequence). V was cut by 4 bases and J by 0 bases, with 9 bases left in between.